The T cell receptor beta chain described here comes from a study of T cells after yellow fever vaccination. TCRdb reprocessed the 5' RACE reads via MiXCR and lists one record per CDR3 protein. Here the sample spans more than 300,000 distinct CDR3 sequences, 6.8% being singletons. The CDR3 runs 15 residues. Trimming pared 1 base from V and 0 bases from J, leaving 9 bases between. In germline, CDR1 is SEHNR, CDR2 FQNEAQ (reference sequence). This clonotype was recorded many times. The sequence came from a man younger than 30 who received the YFV17D yellow fever vaccine. The sample in question was PBMCs, obtained roughly seven weeks after the first yellow fever vaccination. The chain combines TRBV7-9 with TRBJ1-1; D remains unclear. CDR3 region: CASSLVGSMNTEAFF. The CDR3 DNA reads TGTGCCAGCAGCTTAGTGGGCAGCATGAACACTGAAGCTTTCTTT.